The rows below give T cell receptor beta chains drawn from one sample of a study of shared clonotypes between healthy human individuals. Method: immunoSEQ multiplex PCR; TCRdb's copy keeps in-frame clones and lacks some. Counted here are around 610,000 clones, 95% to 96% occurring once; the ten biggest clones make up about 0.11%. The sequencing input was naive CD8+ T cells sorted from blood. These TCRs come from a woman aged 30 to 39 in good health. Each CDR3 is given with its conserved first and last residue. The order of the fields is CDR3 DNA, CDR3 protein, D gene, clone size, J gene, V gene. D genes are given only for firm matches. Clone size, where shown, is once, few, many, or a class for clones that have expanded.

TGTGCCAGCAGTTGGACGCTATCCAGTTTGCCCCAGCATTTT,CASSWTLSSLPQHF,NA,NA,TRBJ1-5,TRBV28
TGTGCCAGCGACGCGGAGACCCAGTACTTC,CASDAETQYF,NA,NA,TRBJ2-5,TRBV7-9
TGTGCCAGCTCACCTAAGACAGGGGAGGCCTACGAGCAGTACTTC,CASSPKTGEAYEQYF,TRBD1,once,TRBJ2-7,TRBV18
TGTGCCAGCAGTTACACAATGTCGGGGTTGGGGGGCTACACCTTC,CASSYTMSGLGGYTF,NA,NA,TRBJ1-2,TRBV6-5
TGTGCCAGCAGTTTTATCGGGTCAGGGGATTACAATGAGCAGTTCTTC,CASSFIGSGDYNEQFF,NA,NA,TRBJ2-1,TRBV27
TGTGCCAGCAGCCAAGAGGTTAGCGCGGTCTACGAGCAGTACTTC,CASSQEVSAVYEQYF,NA,NA,TRBJ2-7,TRBV4-2
TGCGCCAGCAGCCAAGTGGATGGCTCCTACGAGCAGTACTTC,CASSQVDGSYEQYF,NA,NA,TRBJ2-7,TRBV4-1
TGTGCCAGCAGCTTAGATGTGGGATCTGAGCAGTTCTTC,CASSLDVGSEQFF,NA,once,TRBJ2-1,TRBV11-2
TGTGCCAGCAGTTCGCCGGGCGGGAGGGGCACAGATACGCAGTATTTT,CASSSPGGRGTDTQYF,TRBD2,NA,TRBJ2-3,TRBV6-6
TGTGCCAGCAGTAAACTGGGGACCGGGGAGCTGTTTTTT,CASSKLGTGELFF,NA,once,TRBJ2-2,TRBV2
TGTGCCAGCAGTGCGGGACAGTTCGATGAAAAACTGTTTTTT,CASSAGQFDEKLFF,TRBD1,NA,TRBJ1-4,TRBV27
TGTGCCAGCAGCTTAGCGGTGGGGGCCACAGATACGCAGTATTTT,CASSLAVGATDTQYF,NA,NA,TRBJ2-3,TRBV7-2
TGTGCCAGCAGCCTGACAGGGGGCCGGACCGGGGAGCTGTTTTTT,CASSLTGGRTGELFF,TRBD1,NA,TRBJ2-2,TRBV6-1
TGTGCCAGCAGCTTAGCAAGCTCCTACGAGCAGTACTTC,CASSLASSYEQYF,NA,NA,TRBJ2-7,TRBV11-3
TGCGCCAGCAGGACTTCTATAGCGGGGAAAAAAGAGACCCAGTACTTC,CASRTSIAGKKETQYF,TRBD2,NA,TRBJ2-5,TRBV10-2
TGTGCCAGCAGCTTCGAGTTCTACCCCCATAATGAGCAGTTCTTC,CASSFEFYPHNEQFF,NA,NA,TRBJ2-1,TRBV7-9
TGTGCCAGCAGCTTAGGGACTAGCGCAGCCTACGAGCAGTACTTC,CASSLGTSAAYEQYF,TRBD2,NA,TRBJ2-7,TRBV7-7
TGTGCCAGCAGTCCGACTCCCCCGGGGGCCAACGTCCTGACTTTC,CASSPTPPGANVLTF,NA,NA,TRBJ2-6,TRBV28
TGTGCCAGCAGCTTAACTTTCCGGGGGGACTATATAGAAGAAAAACTGTTTTTT,CASSLTFRGDYIEEKLFF,NA,NA,TRBJ1-4,TRBV7-8
TGTGCCAGCAGTTGGACAGGGAAGTTCTCGCGGGGCTACACCTTC,CASSWTGKFSRGYTF,TRBD1,NA,TRBJ1-2,TRBV27
TGTGCCAGCAGTTTAGGCGCTGTGAACAATGAGCAGTTCTTC,CASSLGAVNNEQFF,NA,NA,TRBJ2-1,TRBV28
TGCGCCAGCAGCCCACTAGCGGGCAAAAACATTCAGTACTTC,CASSPLAGKNIQYF,TRBD2,NA,TRBJ2-4,TRBV5-1
TGCAGTGTTGAGAAGTACGAGCAGTACTTC,CSVEKYEQYF,NA,NA,TRBJ2-7,TRBV20-1
TGTGCCAGCAGTTGGGCCGGGACAGGGGCTGAAGCTTTCTTT,CASSWAGTGAEAFF,TRBD1,NA,TRBJ1-1,TRBV27
TGTGCCAGCAGCTTAGGGGACTCCACAGATACGCAGTATTTT,CASSLGDSTDTQYF,NA,NA,TRBJ2-3,TRBV7-8
TGTGCCAGCAGTTCGCAGGGGGCGGGAGGCTACACCTTC,CASSSQGAGGYTF,TRBD1,NA,TRBJ1-2,TRBV28
TGCAGTGCTACACTAGCGGGGGAGCAGTACTTC,CSATLAGEQYF,TRBD2,NA,TRBJ2-5,TRBV20-1
TGTGCCAGCAGTTTAAGCGGAGATGAGCAGTTCTTC,CASSLSGDEQFF,NA,NA,TRBJ2-1,TRBV27
TGTGCCAGCAAACGGGACAGGGCGAATGGAAACACCATATATTTT,CASKRDRANGNTIYF,TRBD1,NA,TRBJ1-3,TRBV2
TGCGCCAGCCGGGACAGCCACTACGAGCAGTACTTC,CASRDSHYEQYF,TRBD1,NA,TRBJ2-7,TRBV10-2
TGTGCCTGGAGTGATGAGGGCAATGAGCAGTTCTTC,CAWSDEGNEQFF,NA,NA,TRBJ2-1,TRBV30
TGTGCCAGCAGCTTAGTACACGGCGGACAAGAGACCCAGTACTTC,CASSLVHGGQETQYF,NA,NA,TRBJ2-5,TRBV7-9
TGTGCCAGCAGTACCGGGGGGATTGAAAACATTCAGTACTTC,CASSTGGIENIQYF,TRBD2,NA,TRBJ2-4,TRBV25-1
TGTGCCAGCGGAGCGGAAGAGACCCAGTACTTC,CASGAEETQYF,NA,NA,TRBJ2-5,TRBV7-6
TGTGCCAGCAGTTTAGGGGGAACAGGGATCTACGAGCAGTACTTC,CASSLGGTGIYEQYF,NA,NA,TRBJ2-7,TRBV27
TGTGCCAGCAGCTCGCGAATGGCGACAGGGATTTACGAGCAGTACTTC,CASSSRMATGIYEQYF,TRBD1,NA,TRBJ2-7,TRBV13
TGTGCCAGCAGTTTTCTAGGTTTGGCCAGGGCGGGTGGCTACACCTTC,CASSFLGLARAGGYTF,NA,NA,TRBJ1-2,TRBV28
TGTGCCAGCAGCTTCTCCCCCGGGACACCTTCCTACGAGCAGTACTTC,CASSFSPGTPSYEQYF,NA,NA,TRBJ2-7,TRBV9
TGTGCCAGCCGAGATACAGGGTATAGCAATCAGCCCCAGCATTTT,CASRDTGYSNQPQHF,NA,NA,TRBJ1-5,TRBV2
TGTGCCAGCAGTTTATCGGGGCAAGAGACCCAGTACTTC,CASSLSGQETQYF,NA,NA,TRBJ2-5,TRBV27
TGTGCCAGCAGCGTAGGTGCCAGCACAGATACGCAGTATTTT,CASSVGASTDTQYF,NA,NA,TRBJ2-3,TRBV9
TGTGCCAGCAGTTTATCTAGCGGGATCTACAATGAGCAGTTCTTC,CASSLSSGIYNEQFF,TRBD2,NA,TRBJ2-1,TRBV27
TGTGCCAGCAGTGTGGGACAGGGAGGAAATCAGCCCCAGCATTTT,CASSVGQGGNQPQHF,TRBD1,few,TRBJ1-5,TRBV2
TGTGCCAGTAGTATTAGGGCACGATACACAGATACGCAGTATTTT,CASSIRARYTDTQYF,NA,NA,TRBJ2-3,TRBV19
TGCAGCGTTGAGGCGGGAGGGCCGAAAAATGAGCAGTTCTTC,CSVEAGGPKNEQFF,TRBD2,NA,TRBJ2-1,TRBV29-1
TGCAGCGGCCGGGACAGGGGTTACGAGCAGTACTTC,CSGRDRGYEQYF,TRBD1,NA,TRBJ2-7,TRBV29-1
TGTGCCAGCAGCCGGGGACTAGCATCAAATGAGCAGTTCTTC,CASSRGLASNEQFF,TRBD2,NA,TRBJ2-1,TRBV7-9
TGTGCCAGCAGCTCTAGCGGGAGTCCCTACGAGCAGTACTTC,CASSSSGSPYEQYF,TRBD2,NA,TRBJ2-7,TRBV5-4
TGTGCTGCGGCCGTTCTCAACACAGATACGCAGTATTTT,CAAAVLNTDTQYF,NA,NA,TRBJ2-3,TRBV7-9
TGTGCCAGCACCCATACGAGCCTCTCACTAGCGTCCGGGGAGCTGTTTTTT,CASTHTSLSLASGELFF,TRBD2,NA,TRBJ2-2,TRBV27
TGTGCCAGCAGCTTAGATCCCCAGGGGGCGAAGGATGAGCAGTACTTC,CASSLDPQGAKDEQYF,TRBD1,NA,TRBJ2-7,TRBV11-2
TGTGCCAGCAGCCCGGGGACTAGCGGGTTTTCCTACAATGAGCAGTTCTTC,CASSPGTSGFSYNEQFF,TRBD2,NA,TRBJ2-1,TRBV5-8
TGTGCCAGCAGTTACGAATACAGGGAAGAGACCCAGTACTTC,CASSYEYREETQYF,NA,once,TRBJ2-5,TRBV6-5